This TCR beta chain was sequenced in a study of blood T cells in healthy people across ages. From germline, CDR1 is MGHRA and CDR2 YSYEKL. The CDR3 is 17 residues long. V was shortened by 5 bases and J by 0 bases, with 17 bases between the two germline ends. Primed by a sample-barcoded 5' primer and a J-beta primer mix, a second PCR proceeded for about 6 to 12 cycles. TCRdb independently ran MiXCR on the 5' RACE reads; one entry per CDR3 protein. The table has fewer than 700,000 distinct CDR3 sequences, about 45% seen once; the top ten hold 20% to 25%. The study recruited healthy Caucasian donors from Russia who were aged about 6 to 90.

V gene TRBV4-1 combines with J gene TRBJ2-1, with D possibly TRBD1 on 7 matching bases. The source is an elderly man in good health. The sequenced sample consisted of blood. This CDR3 is CASSLPGGQSSYNEQFF. CDR3 DNA: TGCGCCAGCAGCTTACCCGGGGGACAGAGCTCCTACAATGAGCAGTTCTTC.